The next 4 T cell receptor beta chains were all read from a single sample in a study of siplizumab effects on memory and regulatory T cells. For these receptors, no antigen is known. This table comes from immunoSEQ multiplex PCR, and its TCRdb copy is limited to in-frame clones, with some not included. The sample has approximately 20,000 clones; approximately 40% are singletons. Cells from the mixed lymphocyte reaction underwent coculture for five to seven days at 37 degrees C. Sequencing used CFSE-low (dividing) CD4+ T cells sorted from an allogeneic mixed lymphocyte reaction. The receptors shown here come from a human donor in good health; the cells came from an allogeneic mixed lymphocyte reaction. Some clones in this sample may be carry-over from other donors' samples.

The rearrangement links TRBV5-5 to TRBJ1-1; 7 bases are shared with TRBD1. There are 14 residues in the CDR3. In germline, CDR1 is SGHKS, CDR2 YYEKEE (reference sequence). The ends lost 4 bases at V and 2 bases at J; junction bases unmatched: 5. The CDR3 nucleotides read TGTGCCAGCAGCAAGGGACAGATTAACACTGAAGCTTTCTTT. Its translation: CASSKGQINTEAFF.

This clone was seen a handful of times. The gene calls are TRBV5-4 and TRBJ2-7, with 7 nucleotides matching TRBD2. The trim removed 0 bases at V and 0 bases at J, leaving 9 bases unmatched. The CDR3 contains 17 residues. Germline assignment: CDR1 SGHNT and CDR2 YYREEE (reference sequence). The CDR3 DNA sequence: TGTGCCAGCAGCTTGGCCAAGGTGGCTAGCGGCTCCTACGAGCAGTACTTC. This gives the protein CASSLAKVASGSYEQYF.

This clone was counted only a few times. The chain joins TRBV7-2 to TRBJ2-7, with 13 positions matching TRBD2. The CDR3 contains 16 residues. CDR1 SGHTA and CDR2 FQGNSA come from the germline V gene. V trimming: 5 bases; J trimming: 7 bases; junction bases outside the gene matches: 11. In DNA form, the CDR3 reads TGTGCCAGCAGCCGCGGACTAGCGGGAGCAACGGGGGAGCAGTACTTC. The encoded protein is CASSRGLAGATGEQYF.

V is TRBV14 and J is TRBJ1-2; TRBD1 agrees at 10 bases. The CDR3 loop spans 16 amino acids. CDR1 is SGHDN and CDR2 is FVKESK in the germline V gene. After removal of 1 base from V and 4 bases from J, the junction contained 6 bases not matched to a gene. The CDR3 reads CASSQVGTGVRYGYTF. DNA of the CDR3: TGTGCCAGCAGCCAAGTTGGGACAGGGGTCCGCTATGGCTACACCTTC. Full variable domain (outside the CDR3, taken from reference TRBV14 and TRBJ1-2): EAGVTQFPSHSVIEKGQTVTLRCDPISGHDNLYWYRRVMGKEIKFLLHFVKESKQDESGMPNNRFLAERTGGTYSTLKVQPAELEDSGVYFCASSQVGTGVRYGYTFGSGTRLTVV.